The rows below give T cell receptor beta chains drawn from one sample of a study of shared clonotypes between healthy human individuals. The protocol was immunoSEQ multiplex PCR, while the TCRdb copy is restricted to in-frame clones and leaves out a portion. The table lists about 1.9 million clones, around 93% of them singletons. Material: naive CD8+ T cells from PBMCs. The receptor set was obtained from a young man in good health. Some clones in this sample may be carry-over from other donors' samples. Both conserved end residues are part of each CDR3. The D gene is left open where the match is weak. Size is omitted from some rows. Given values are once, few, many or a class for expanded clones.

V	size	D	J	DNA	CDR3
TRBV6-6	-	-	TRBJ1-1	TGTGCCAGCACTCATCGGGGCACTGAAGCTTTCTTT	CASTHRGTEAFF
TRBV27	-	-	TRBJ2-1	TGTGCCAGCAGTTTCGCCCACCTCTACCGGGCCCAGCTGAATGAGCAGTTCTTC	CASSFAHLYRAQLNEQFF
TRBV28	few	TRBD2	TRBJ2-7	TGTGCCAGCACCCGGGGGGGAGCGGGCGAGCAGTACTTC	CASTRGGAGEQYF
TRBV27	-	-	TRBJ2-5	TGTGCCAGCAGTTTATCGGAGGGGGCGGGGGAGACCCAGTACTTC	CASSLSEGAGETQYF
TRBV19	-	-	TRBJ1-5	TGTGCCAGTAGTATGACGGCATATAGCAATCAGCCCCAGCATTTT	CASSMTAYSNQPQHF
TRBV5-1	-	TRBD1	TRBJ2-7	TGCGCCAGCAGCCCCACAGGGGGCGAGCAGTACTTC	CASSPTGGEQYF
TRBV9	-	-	TRBJ1-1	TGTGCCAGCAGCGTCGGCAGGAACACTGAAGCTTTCTTT	CASSVGRNTEAFF
TRBV27	-	TRBD1	TRBJ2-7	TGTGCCAGCACCGGTAATCGGGACAGAACCTACGAGCAGTACTTC	CASTGNRDRTYEQYF
TRBV15	-	-	TRBJ2-5	TGTGCCACCAGTTTAGACGCAAAAGAGACCCAGTACTTC	CATSLDAKETQYF
TRBV7-9	-	TRBD2	TRBJ2-2	TGTGCCAGCAGCATTAGCGGGCCCGGGGAGCTGTTTTTT	CASSISGPGELFF
TRBV19	-	TRBD2	TRBJ2-2	TGTGCCAGTAGTGCCCTGAGCGGGAGTATTACCGGGGAGCTGTTTTTT	CASSALSGSITGELFF
TRBV21-1	-	-	TRBJ1-2	TGTGCCAGCAGCAAAGGGACTGCAGGCTACACCTTC	CASSKGTAGYTF
TRBV27	-	-	TRBJ2-3	TGTGCCAGCAGTTTAGCAGGGGCTTTAGAATATACGCAGTATTTT	CASSLAGALEYTQYF
TRBV14	-	-	TRBJ2-2	TGTGCCAGCAGCCATCCAAGGTACCCGGGGACCGGGGAGCTGTTTTTT	CASSHPRYPGTGELFF
TRBV5-1	-	TRBD1	TRBJ2-1	TGCGCCAGCAGCCCCGGACAGGGGGGGAATGAGCAGTTCTTC	CASSPGQGGNEQFF
TRBV27	-	TRBD1	TRBJ2-7	TGTGCCAGCAGTCACACAGGGGGCGTATCCTACGAGCAGTACTTC	CASSHTGGVSYEQYF
TRBV19	-	TRBD2	TRBJ2-1	TGTGCCAGTAGTGCCCCGACTAGCGGGAGGAGCTACAATGAGCAGTTCTTC	CASSAPTSGRSYNEQFF
TRBV19	-	-	TRBJ2-7	TGTGCCAGTAGTATAGTTGCCCAGGGATCTGCCGAGCAGTACTTC	CASSIVAQGSAEQYF
TRBV6-1	-	-	TRBJ1-1	TGTGCCAGCAGATCGGGGAGTACTGAAGCTTTCTTT	CASRSGSTEAFF
TRBV4-1	-	-	TRBJ1-3	TGCGCCAGCAGCCTAATGCCTTCCTCTGGAAACACCATATATTTT	CASSLMPSSGNTIYF
TRBV6-5	once	-	TRBJ1-6	TGTGCCAGCAGCGCGACAGCGTATAATTCACCCCTCCACTTT	CASSATAYNSPLHF
TRBV5-1	-	-	TRBJ2-1	TGCGCCAGCAGCTTGGGGGCAAATGAGCAGTTCTTC	CASSLGANEQFF
TRBV7-2	-	TRBD2	TRBJ2-3	TGTGCCAGCAGCTTAGTGGGGACTAGACTAGCGGGATTGATAGATACGCAGTATTTT	CASSLVGTRLAGLIDTQYF
TRBV5-3	-	TRBD1	TRBJ1-5	TGTGCCAGAAGGGCGAACCGGGACAGGTTACCTCAGCCCCAGCATTTT	CARRANRDRLPQPQHF
TRBV9	-	-	TRBJ2-3	TGTGCCAGCAGCCCCCGAGAGCGCACAGATACGCAGTATTTT	CASSPRERTDTQYF
TRBV28	-	-	TRBJ2-7	TGTGCCAGCAGTTATCGGGGTTGGGGCTACGAGCAGTACTTC	CASSYRGWGYEQYF
TRBV7-8	-	-	TRBJ2-7	TGTGCCAGCAGCCCCGGACAGCCCACTGACGAGCAGTACTTC	CASSPGQPTDEQYF
TRBV2	once	-	TRBJ2-3	TGTGCCAGCAGCTCCTTTAGGGGACCTAGCACAGATACGCAGTATTTT	CASSSFRGPSTDTQYF
TRBV9	-	-	TRBJ1-2	TGTGCCAGCAGCGTAGATCCGGTTATCGTAGGGACTTCCTATGGCTACACCTTC	CASSVDPVIVGTSYGYTF
TRBV28	-	-	TRBJ2-7	TGTGCCAGCAGTTTAGGCCTATCCTACGAGCAGTACTTC	CASSLGLSYEQYF
TRBV9	-	-	TRBJ2-1	TGTGCCAGCAGCGTAGGAGCACTTAGCTCCTACAATGAGCAGTTCTTC	CASSVGALSSYNEQFF
TRBV5-6	-	TRBD1	TRBJ1-2	TGTGCCAGCAGCCCCTCTGTGGGGACAGGGCTTGATGGCTACACCTTC	CASSPSVGTGLDGYTF
TRBV25-1	few	-	TRBJ1-1	TGTGCCAGCAGTGCAACAGGGAACACTGAAGCTTTCTTT	CASSATGNTEAFF
TRBV5-6	once	-	TRBJ2-1	TGTGCCAGCAGCTTGGTAGGGGCCAGCAATGAGCAGTTCTTC	CASSLVGASNEQFF
TRBV27	-	-	TRBJ2-7	TGTGCCAGCAGCCCCTCCCAGCGGAGCTCCTACGAGCAGTACTTC	CASSPSQRSSYEQYF
TRBV7-9	-	-	TRBJ1-3	TGTGCCAGCAGCTTTCGGGAGAGCAGGGGCTTCGGAAACACCATATATTTT	CASSFRESRGFGNTIYF
TRBV30	-	-	TRBJ2-1	TGTGCCTGGGGAAACAATGAGCAGTTCTTC	CAWGNNEQFF
TRBV29-1	-	-	TRBJ1-2	TGCAGCGTCCCCTTGGGGGTTGGATTGAGCTACACCTTC	CSVPLGVGLSYTF
TRBV9	-	-	TRBJ2-1	TGTGCCAGCAGCGGGGTATCCTACAATGAGCAGTTCTTC	CASSGVSYNEQFF
TRBV9	once	-	TRBJ2-1	TGTGCCAGCAGCGTAGACGGGAGAACGAATGAGCAGTTCTTC	CASSVDGRTNEQFF
TRBV4-1	-	-	TRBJ2-5	TGCGCCAGCAGCCAAGAACCCCAGGGGGGGCCTATATACGAGACCCAGTACTTC	CASSQEPQGGPIYETQYF
TRBV7-9	-	-	TRBJ1-1	TGTGCCAGCAGCCCGGGGATCAGGACTGAAGCTTTCTTT	CASSPGIRTEAFF
TRBV4-3	-	TRBD2	TRBJ2-3	TGCGCCAGCAGCCAATATAACGGGAGGGCCGGGGGAGATACGCAGTATTTT	CASSQYNGRAGGDTQYF
TRBV27	-	-	TRBJ1-2	TGTGCCAGCAGTTTATCTTCAGGGGCGTTCGACTATGGCTACACCTTC	CASSLSSGAFDYGYTF
TRBV6-1	-	TRBD1	TRBJ1-1	TGTGCCACCTCCTGGGACAGGGCCACTGAAGCTTTCTTT	CATSWDRATEAFF
TRBV9	-	TRBD2	TRBJ2-3	TGTGCCAGCAGCGTAGTGGGACTAGCGGGAGGTACAGATACGCAGTATTTT	CASSVVGLAGGTDTQYF